Sequencing of this T cell receptor (beta chain) was carried out in a study of blood T cell repertoires in COVID-19. Study information: There were acute and convalescent COVID-19 samples, and they came from the United States, Italy and Spain. PBMCs, B-cell-depleted T cells, or T cells were the source of the cDNA or gDNA that made up the material.

Patients from Seattle were sampled longitudinally, starting during active infection. This clone was observed once. Per germline, CDR1 KGHDR and CDR2 SFDVKD. The CDR3 spans 13 residues. V lost 6 bases to trimming and J lost 0 bases, with 8 bases between them. Here immunoSEQ multiplex PCR was the method, and the copy in TCRdb shows in-frame clones only, minus some. The table records 100,000 to 150,000 clones, about 93% of them present only once. The sample consisted of peripheral blood. The receptor comes from a man over 45 with COVID-19, enrolled during active disease. V is TRBV24-1 and J is TRBJ2-7; perhaps TRBD1 as D (5 bases). CDR3 sequence reads: CATSTTASYEQYF. The CDR3 DNA follows: TGTGCCACCAGTACGACAGCCTCCTACGAGCAGTACTTC.